These 19 T cell receptor beta chains were sequenced from one sample in a study of identical twins. TCRdb analysed the 5' RACE reads with MiXCR anew, one entry per CDR3 protein. This table holds some 1,700,000 distinct CDR3 sequences, less than 35% found once. The source material was cord blood. These receptors were taken from a newborn girl in good health.

The table lists this clonotype with a few counts. The gene calls are TRBV18 and TRBJ1-2; TRBD1 matches 8 bases. The V segment lost 3 bases and the J segment 1 base; nucleotides outside the gene matches: 10. The CDR3 loop spans 17 amino acids. The germline gives CDR1 KGHSH, CDR2 LQKENI. The CDR3 DNA is TGTGCCAGCTCACCTCCCGGCGACAGGGGCTATAACTATGGCTACACCTTC. It specifies CASSPPGDRGYNYGYTF.

CDR3: CAWRQRGGDSYEQYF. CDR3 DNA: TGTGCCTGGAGGCAACGTGGCGGTGATTCCTACGAGCAGTACTTC. The chain carries TRBV30 and TRBJ2-7; D uncertain. Trimming shortened V by 3 bases and J by 1 base, and 16 bases separated the two germline ends. The CDR3 runs 15 residues. Per the germline V gene, CDR1 is GTSNPN and CDR2 is SVGIG (reference sequence).

This chain links TRBV2 with TRBJ1-2; TRBD1 matches at 7 bases. Per the germline V gene, CDR1 is SNHLY and CDR2 is FYNNEI. V gave up 5 bases and J gave up 4 bases; unmatched junction bases: 7. There are 14 residues in the CDR3. CDR3 DNA sequence: TGTGCCAGCAGTTGGACACAGGGGTCCTATGGCTACACCTTC. Its protein is CASSWTQGSYGYTF.

As concerns this clonotype: At one of its ends the junction is not consistent with the germline gene, which may arise from a read error. V is TRBV3-1 and J is TRBJ2-5, with D unclear. The CDR3 is 12 amino acids. Germline V gene lookup returns CDR1 LGHDT and CDR2 YNNKEL (reference sequence). The CDR3 coding sequence is TGTGCCAACAGCCAGTCCCCCGGGACCCAGTACTTC. This gives the protein CANSQSPGTQYF.

The gene calls are TRBV6-6 and TRBJ2-7; TRBD1 agrees at 8 bases. CDR3 size: 14 residues. Germline V gene sequence: CDR1 MNHNY, CDR2 SVGAGI (reference sequence). J lost 2 bases, V lost 7 bases, and 7 bases had no gene match. Written as DNA, the CDR3 is TGTGCCAGCACTACGGGACAGGCTGCCTACGAGCAGTACTTC. Its translation is CASTTGQAAYEQYF.

The V call is TRBV20-1, the J call TRBJ1-2; D gene unclear. V was pared by 3 bases and J by 1 base, with 9 bases between. Germline values: CDR1 DFQATT, CDR2 SNEGSKA (reference sequence). The CDR3 has 13 amino acids. CDR3 sequence reads: CSASNTINYGYTF. The CDR3 DNA reads TGCAGTGCTAGTAACACAATTAACTATGGCTACACCTTC.

The chain carries TRBV5-1 and TRBJ2-2; TRBD1 matches at 9 bases. V trimming: 0 bases; J trimming: 6 bases; junction bases outside the gene matches: 0. The CDR3 covers 14 residues. Germline-derived CDR1 and CDR2 are SGHRS and YFSETQ. CDR3 DNA: TGCGCCAGCAGCTTGGACAGGGGGCCCGGGGAGCTGTTTTTT. Protein product: CASSLDRGPGELFF.

CDR3 sequence: CASSLTGRVGYEQYF. The CDR3 DNA reads as TGTGCCAGCAGCCTGACAGGCCGGGTGGGTTACGAGCAGTACTTC. This chain links TRBV12-3 or TRBV12-4 with TRBJ2-5, with TRBD1 as a possible D gene (6 bases). The J call is in doubt because the DNA end fits TRBJ2-7 better. CDR3 size: 15 residues.

CDR3 in DNA: TGCAGTGCTAGGCGCCCCGCCATCCGGGGAAATGAGCAGTTCTTC. Its translation: CSARRPAIRGNEQFF. The chain carries TRBV20-1 and TRBJ2-1, with D perhaps matching TRBD2 (5 bases). Germline lookup yields CDR1 DFQATT and CDR2 SNEGSKA (reference sequence). CDR3 length equals 15 residues. V was pared by 3 bases and J by 7 bases, with 19 bases between.

This clonotype came up a few times. This chain links TRBV20-1 with TRBJ2-5, with a tentative D call TRBD1 (6 bases). The germline V gene encodes CDR1 DFQATT and CDR2 SNEGSKA (reference sequence). Trimming pared 3 bases from V and 1 base from J, leaving 12 bases between. The CDR3 is made up of 14 amino acids. Here the CDR3 DNA reads TGCAGTGCTAGCCAGGGGACCTTCCAAGAGACCCAGTACTTC. This sequence encodes CSASQGTFQETQYF.

This clonotype was recorded many times. The J gene is TRBJ2-4, the V gene TRBV4-1; 10 bases are shared with TRBD2. The ends lost 0 bases at V and 3 bases at J; junction bases unmatched: 2. Germline CDR1 reads MGHRA; CDR2 reads YSYEKL. The CDR3 totals 16 residues. CDR3 amino acids: CASSQEASGSKNIQYF. The DNA for the CDR3 is TGCGCCAGCAGCCAAGAAGCTAGCGGGAGCAAAAACATTCAGTACTTC.

The sample holds a few counts of this clonotype. This chain connects TRBV20-1 to TRBJ1-1; no reliable D call. Trimming removed 7 bases from V and 1 base from J, with 13 bases in between. There are 13 residues in the CDR3. Germline V gives CDR1 DFQATT, CDR2 SNEGSKA (reference sequence). The DNA of the CDR3 is TGCAGTGTTCAGTTCAAGACGAACACTGAAGCTTTCTTT. This sequence encodes CSVQFKTNTEAFF.

This clonotype appeared many times. The chain couples TRBV10-3 to TRBJ2-3, with no clear D. The CDR3 is 12 amino acids. Germline lookup yields CDR1 ENHRY and CDR2 SYGVKD. V was clipped by 4 bases and J by 6 bases, with 8 bases between them. The CDR3 loop is CAISGTPDTQYF. The CDR3 nucleotides read TGTGCCATCAGTGGTACACCGGATACGCAGTATTTT.

Regarding this clonotype: This CDR3 fails to terminate in the conserved phenylalanine or tryptophan, so it likely reflects a read error. This chain joins TRBV5-1 and TRBJ2-1; no clear D gene. The CDR3 spans 13 residues. Germline V gene lookup returns CDR1 SGHRS and CDR2 YFSETQ. The V and J ends lost 5 bases and 6 bases respectively, with 12 bases between them. The CDR3 is CASRVRAPNEQFY. The DNA for the CDR3 is TGCGCCAGCAGAGTCCGGGCCCCCAATGAGCAGTTCTAC.

V usage is TRBV20-1 and J usage is TRBJ2-1; the D is unclear. The CDR3 is 14 amino acids. V lost 5 bases, J lost 0 bases, and 11 bases lay in between. CDR1 and CDR2 from the germline V gene are DFQATT and SNEGSKA (reference sequence). The CDR3 reads CSAADWSSYNEQFF. DNA of the CDR3: TGCAGTGCTGCCGACTGGAGCTCCTACAATGAGCAGTTCTTC.

This clonotype has just a few counts. J is TRBJ1-2 and V is TRBV20-1; D is perhaps TRBD1 (6 bases). CDR1 is DFQATT, CDR2 SNEGSKA, per germline (reference sequence). The germline V and J ends were trimmed by 3 bases and 6 bases, with 11 bases remaining between them. There are 12 residues in the CDR3. The CDR3 protein is CSASRQDDGYTF. CDR3 DNA sequence: TGCAGTGCTAGTCGACAGGACGATGGCTACACCTTC.

About this clonotype itself: Just one base apart from a much larger clone, this may be a read error. The chain links TRBV28 to TRBJ2-5, with D unresolved. The CDR3 sequence is 13 residues long. Germline V gene sequence: CDR1 MDHEN, CDR2 SYDVKM. CDR3 region: CAGRPKIQETQYF. The CDR3, as DNA: TGTGCCGGCAGGCCTAAAATCCAAGAGACCCAGTACTTC.

The V and J genes are TRBV7-2 and TRBJ2-1; 11 nucleotides align to TRBD1. J was trimmed by 3 bases and V by 4 bases; bases with no gene match: 5. Germline-derived CDR1 and CDR2 are SGHTA and FQGNSA. The CDR3 is made up of 16 amino acids. CDR3 DNA sequence: TGTGCCAGCAGCTCAGGAGGGACAGGGGGCTACAATGAGCAGTTCTTC. This codes for CASSSGGTGGYNEQFF.

The rearrangement joins TRBV7-9 to TRBJ2-3; D is unclear. CDR3 length equals 17 residues. The germline CDR1 and CDR2 sequences are SEHNR and FQNEAQ (reference sequence). V dropped 1 base and J dropped 1 base, with 15 bases sitting between them. The CDR3 DNA reads TGTGCCAGCAGCTTAGATCGAACAAGGCTACGCACAGATACGCAGTATTTT. Its protein product is CASSLDRTRLRTDTQYF.